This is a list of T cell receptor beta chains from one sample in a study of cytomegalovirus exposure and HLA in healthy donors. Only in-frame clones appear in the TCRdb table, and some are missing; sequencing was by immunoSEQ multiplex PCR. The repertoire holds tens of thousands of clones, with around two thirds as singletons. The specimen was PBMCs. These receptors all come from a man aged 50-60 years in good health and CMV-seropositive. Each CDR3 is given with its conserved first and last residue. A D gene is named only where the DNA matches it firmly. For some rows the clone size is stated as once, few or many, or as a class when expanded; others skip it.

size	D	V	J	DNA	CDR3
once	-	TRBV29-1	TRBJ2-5	TGCAGCGGGGACTCAGGGACGGACCAAGAGACCCAGTACTTC	CSGDSGTDQETQYF
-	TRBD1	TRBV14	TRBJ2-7	TGTGCCAGCAGCCGCGCAGGGGGCAACTACGAGCAGTACTTC	CASSRAGGNYEQYF
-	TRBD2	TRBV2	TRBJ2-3	TGTGCCAGCAGTAAGGGACTAGCGTTTACAACAGATACGCAGTATTTT	CASSKGLAFTTDTQYF
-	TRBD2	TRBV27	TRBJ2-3	TGTGCCAGCAGTTTAGGACTAGTCGATACGCAGTATTTT	CASSLGLVDTQYF
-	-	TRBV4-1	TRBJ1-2	TGCGCCAGCAGCCAAGATGGGGCGACTAACTATGGCTACACCTTC	CASSQDGATNYGYTF
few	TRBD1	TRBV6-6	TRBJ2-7	TGTGCCAGCAGTTACGAGGCAGTACAGGGGGTGAACTTC	CASSYEAVQGVNF
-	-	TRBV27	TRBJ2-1	TGTGCCAGCAGTTTAGCGGCTAGCACTGAGCAGTTCTTC	CASSLAASTEQFF
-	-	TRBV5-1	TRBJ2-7	TGCGCCAGCAGCCCGGACAGAGTTTTACGGGAGCAGTACTTC	CASSPDRVLREQYF
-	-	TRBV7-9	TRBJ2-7	TGTGCCAGCAGCCCACAGGGGGGGGGCGCACCCTACGAGCAGTACTTC	CASSPQGGGAPYEQYF
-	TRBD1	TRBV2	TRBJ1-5	TGTGCCAGCACAGCCTCCGGGAGACAGGGGGCCGCGGATCAGCCCCAGCATTTT	CASTASGRQGAADQPQHF
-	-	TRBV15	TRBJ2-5	TGTGCCACCAGCAACGGTGACATCAAGGCTCAAGAGACCCAGTACTTC	CATSNGDIKAQETQYF
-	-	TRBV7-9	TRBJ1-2	TGTGCCAGCAGCTTAGTTCTCGATGGCTACACCTTC	CASSLVLDGYTF
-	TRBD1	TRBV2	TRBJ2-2	TGTGCCAGCAGCCGACCGGGACAGGGGGGCACCGGGGAGCTGTTTTTT	CASSRPGQGGTGELFF
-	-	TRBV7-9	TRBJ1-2	TGTGCCAGCAGCTTAACGACAGACTATGGCTACACCTTC	CASSLTTDYGYTF
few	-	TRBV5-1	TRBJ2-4	TGCGCCAGCAGCTTGGAGCCAGGGTTGGGCAAAAACATTCAGTACTTC	CASSLEPGLGKNIQYF
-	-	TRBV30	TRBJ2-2	TGTGCCTGGAGTGCCCGGGGGTCCGGGGAGCTGTTTTTT	CAWSARGSGELFF
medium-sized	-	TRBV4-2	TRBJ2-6	TGTGCCAGCAGCCTCAACCCGGTTTCAGGGGCCAACGTCCTGACTTTC	CASSLNPVSGANVLTF
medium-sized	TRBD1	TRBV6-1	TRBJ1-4	TGTGCCAGCAGTGTCGGGACAGGGAATGAAAAACTGTTTTTT	CASSVGTGNEKLFF
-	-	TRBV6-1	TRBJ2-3	TGTGCCAGCAGTGGGCGACTACCCGGCACAGATACGCAGTATTTT	CASSGRLPGTDTQYF
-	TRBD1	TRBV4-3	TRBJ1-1	TGCGCCAGCAGCCCGACCCGACAGGGTCGCACTGAAGCTTTCTTT	CASSPTRQGRTEAFF
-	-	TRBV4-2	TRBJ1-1	TGTGCCAGCAGCCGATCAGGGTTCCCTGAAGCTTTCTTT	CASSRSGFPEAFF
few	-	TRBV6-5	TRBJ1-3	TGTGCCAGCAGTTACGAAGCGGGAGGCGGAAACACCATATATTTT	CASSYEAGGGNTIYF
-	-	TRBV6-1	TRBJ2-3	TGTGCCAGCAGTGAAGCTAGGCGGGGTACGCAGTATTTT	CASSEARRGTQYF
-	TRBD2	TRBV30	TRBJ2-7	TGTGCCTGGAGGTCCAGCGGGGTCGTTTGGCAGTACTTC	CAWRSSGVVWQYF
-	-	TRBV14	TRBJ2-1	TGTGCCAGCAGCCAAGATCGGTACAATGAGCAGTTCTTC	CASSQDRYNEQFF
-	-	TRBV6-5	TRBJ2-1	TGTGCCAGCAGCCGGGGGTACACCTACAATGAGCAGTTCTTC	CASSRGYTYNEQFF
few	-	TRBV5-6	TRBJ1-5	TGTGCCAGCACCAGTCAGGCTAGCAATCAGCCCCAGCATTTT	CASTSQASNQPQHF
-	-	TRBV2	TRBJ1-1	TGTGCCAGCAAGGAGGCGGCCTTAACTGAAGCTTTCTTT	CASKEAALTEAFF
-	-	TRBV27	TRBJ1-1	TGTGCCAGCAGCAAAAAGACAGGGAACACTGAAGCTTTCTTT	CASSKKTGNTEAFF
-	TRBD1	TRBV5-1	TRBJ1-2	TGCGCCAGCAGCTCATGGACAGGGAGCTATGGCTACACCTTC	CASSSWTGSYGYTF
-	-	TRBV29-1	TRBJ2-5	TGCAGCGTTTTGGGGGAGGCCCCCATACAGTACTTC	CSVLGEAPIQYF
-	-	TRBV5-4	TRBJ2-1	TGTGCCAGCAGCCGTATTTTGTCTCCCGATGAGCAGTTCTTC	CASSRILSPDEQFF
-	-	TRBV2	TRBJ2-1	TGTGCCAGCAGTGATATGGACGGGAGCTCCCACAATGAGCAGTTCTTC	CASSDMDGSSHNEQFF
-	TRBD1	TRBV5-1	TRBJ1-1	TGCGCCAGCAGCTTGGCAATATTATCACAGGGGGCTGAAGCTTTCTTT	CASSLAILSQGAEAFF
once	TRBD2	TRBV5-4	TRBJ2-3	TGTGCCAGCAGCCAGCAGCGGGGGAGCGCAGATACGCAGTATTTT	CASSQQRGSADTQYF
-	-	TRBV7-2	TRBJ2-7	TGTGCCAGCAGCCTGTCTATGTCAAGCATTTACGAGCAGTACTTC	CASSLSMSSIYEQYF
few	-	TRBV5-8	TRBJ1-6	TGTGCCAGCAGTTTAACAGGGAAAATCGCGAATTCACCCCTCCACTTT	CASSLTGKIANSPLHF
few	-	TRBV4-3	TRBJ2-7	TGCGCCAGCAGCCCGGACAGTACTTTGATCTACGAGCAGTACTTC	CASSPDSTLIYEQYF
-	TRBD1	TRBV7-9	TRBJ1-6	TGTGCCAGCAGGCCTACAGGGGTTAGTTCACCCCTCCACTTT	CASRPTGVSSPLHF
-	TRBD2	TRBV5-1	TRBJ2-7	TGCGCCAGCAGTTCGGGACTAGCGAGGTCATACGAGCAGTACTTC	CASSSGLARSYEQYF
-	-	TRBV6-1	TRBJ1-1	TGTGCCAGCAGTGATGGGGCCAGGGTTCGGAACACTGAAGCTTTCTTT	CASSDGARVRNTEAFF
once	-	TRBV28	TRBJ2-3	TGTGCCATACAGGGTACTCCAGATACGCAGTATTTT	CAIQGTPDTQYF
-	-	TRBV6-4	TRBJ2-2	TGTGCCAGCAGGCCCCCGGGGACCGGGGAGCTGTTTTTT	CASRPPGTGELFF
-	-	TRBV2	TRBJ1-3	TGTGCCAGCAGTGACAGGGCTCTCTCTGGAAACACCATATATTTT	CASSDRALSGNTIYF
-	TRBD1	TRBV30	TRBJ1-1	TGTGCCTGGAGTGTAAGGAGGGGGCTTGAAGCTTTCTTT	CAWSVRRGLEAFF
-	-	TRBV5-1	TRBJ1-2	TGCGCCAGCAGCTTGGCGGGTCCCCTTGGTTCTGGCTACACCTTC	CASSLAGPLGSGYTF
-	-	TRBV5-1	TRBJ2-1	TGCGCCAGCAGCTTGACGGACAGCTCCTACAATGAGCAGTTCTTC	CASSLTDSSYNEQFF
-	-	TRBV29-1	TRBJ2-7	TGCAGCGTTGAAGATCCCCCCGGTAGCGACGAGCAGTACTTC	CSVEDPPGSDEQYF
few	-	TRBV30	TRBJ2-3	TGTGCCTGGAGTAGGGGAATGGCAGATACGCAGTATTTT	CAWSRGMADTQYF
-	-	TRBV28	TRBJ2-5	TGTGCCAGCAGGTTGACAGGAGTAGAGACCCAGTACTTC	CASRLTGVETQYF
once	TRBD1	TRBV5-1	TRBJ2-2	TGCGCCAGCAGCACCGGGACAGGTTACACCGGGGAGCTGTTTTTT	CASSTGTGYTGELFF
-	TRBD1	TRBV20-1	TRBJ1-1	TGCAGTGCCAAGGGGGCAGGGACCGCTTTCTTT	CSAKGAGTAFF
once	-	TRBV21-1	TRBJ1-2	TGTGCCAGCAGCAGGGGCCTAAACTATGGCTACACCTTC	CASSRGLNYGYTF
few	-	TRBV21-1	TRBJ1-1	TGTGCCAGCAGCAAAGACTGGCGGGGCTCCACTGAAGCTTTCTTT	CASSKDWRGSTEAFF
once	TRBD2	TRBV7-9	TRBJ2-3	TGTGCCAGCAGCCCCCTAGCGGGGGGAAGCACAGATACGCAGTATTTT	CASSPLAGGSTDTQYF
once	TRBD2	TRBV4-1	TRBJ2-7	TGCGCCAGCAGCCAAGTGGTAGCGGGGCCCTACGAGCAGTACTTC	CASSQVVAGPYEQYF
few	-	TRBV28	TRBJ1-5	TGTGCCTCCTCAACCGGGGGTAATCAGCCCCAGCATTTT	CASSTGGNQPQHF